The 2 T cell receptor beta chains below come from one sample, sequenced in a study of T cell responses to AZD1222 COVID-19 vaccine. Method: immunoSEQ multiplex PCR; TCRdb's copy keeps in-frame clones and lacks some. Here the sample spans over 120,000 clones, 93% being singletons. This sample comprised peripheral blood, obtained on day 0 of AZD1222 vaccination. The receptor set was obtained from an adult in good health.

This chain uses TRBV5-4 with TRBJ2-5, with 8 bases lining up with TRBD2. The CDR3 sequence is 15 residues long. Germline V CDR1 and CDR2: SGHNT, YYREEE (reference sequence). V shed 4 bases and J 4 bases; nucleotides not matched to a gene: 9. Here the CDR3 DNA reads TGTGCCAGCAGCCCCCGGCTCGGGGGGGGAGAGACCCAGTACTTC. Its translation: CASSPRLGGGETQYF.

The chain employs TRBV5-6 and TRBJ1-3, with TRBD1 matching over 9 bases. The ends lost 4 bases at V and 2 bases at J; junction bases unmatched: 7. Germline V CDR1 and CDR2: SGHDT, YYEEEE. This CDR3 is built from 16 residues. The CDR3 is CASSPGTGYPGNTIYF. The CDR3 nucleotides read TGTGCCAGCAGCCCCGGGACAGGGTATCCTGGAAACACCATATATTTT.